Described below is a single T cell receptor (beta chain) sequence and its context. This clonotype was recorded once. This clone's antigen is unknown. Base qualities are missing; no much larger clone stands one base away. The receptor library was made with 5' RACE. A second PCR of about 6 to 12 cycles was run with a J-beta primer mix and a sample-barcoded 5' primer. A unique molecular identifier was introduced onto each TCR beta cDNA molecule by a template-switch 5' adaptor carrying 12 random nucleotides. At least 2.5 million CDR3-containing paired-end reads were obtained from each sample. All of the RNA was converted into first-strand cDNA using the Mint cDNA synthesis kit, with a TRBC-specific oligonucleotide serving as the primer. Following uracil-DNA glycosylase treatment, a first 18-cycle PCR with universal primers M1SS and BC2_uni_R was performed on all cDNA. The paper's data handling went like this. Each sample was normalized by randomly selecting 1 million high-quality reads, each carrying a distinct molecular identifier. Instead of being binned into consensus sequences, reads with shared molecular identifiers were discarded. MiTCR, run with a Q25 quality threshold and the strictest error-elimination algorithm, handled CDR3 identification, clonotype clustering and error correction. A nonparametric unseen species model using Euler transformation provided a lower-bound estimate of total TCR beta diversity. TCRdb reanalyzed the raw reads on its own, using fastp at Q25 for trimming and MiXCR for clone calling, and kept in-frame beta chains. Rows are unified per CDR3 protein, each entry keeping the most common DNA and genes. TCRdb's processing, not the study's, gives the V and J calls here. Present in this sample are some 1.8 million distinct CDR3 sequences, about two fifths of which were seen just once. The top ten clones comprise 23% of the sample.

The approximately 40 donors, aged 6 to 90 years, were systemically healthy Caucasian individuals from Russia. Approximately 11 milliliters of peripheral blood were drawn from each donor into EDTA-treated Vacutainer tubes. Ficoll-Paque density-gradient centrifugation was used to isolate PBMCs, with at least 6.5 million obtained per sample. Trizol reagent was used to extract total RNA from the PBMCs, yielding at least 5 micrograms per sample. The percentages of naive CD45RAhigh/CD27high T cells were determined by flow cytometry on a PBMC aliquot from every donor. Looking up the germline V gene (reference sequence) yields CDR1 LGHDT and CDR2 YNNKEL. V is cut by 3 bases and J by 4 bases, and the space between the germline ends is 16 bases. Measured from the cysteine to the phenylalanine, the CDR3 is 16 residues long. Just CDR3 DNA is preserved here, 48 bases in frame from base 1. The data were taken from a study of blood T cells in healthy people across ages (dated by TCRdb to between 2014 and 2017). Looking at the study overall: In model experiments, template switching captured roughly one uniquely barcoded TCR beta cDNA molecule for every two T cells. The study measured age-related changes in TCR beta repertoire diversity using deep sequencing normalized with unique cDNA molecular identifiers. The donors were divided into four age groups: young (average around 17 years), middle-aged (roughly 40), aged (about 60) and long-lived (roughly 88). To avoid experimental bias, donors of different ages were spread randomly across the sequencing lanes. For two donors (one aged 18 to 30 and one aged 80 or older), the study analyzed two additional independent replicas of 1 million unique cDNA reads from the same blood draw. Summary of the overall study and its limitations: Estimates of total diversity based on one million sequenced T cells were regarded as lower bounds and as underestimates. Conclusive comparison of naive and antigen-experienced compartments was prevented by the profiling of bulk unsorted PBMCs. Compared with the aged group, more naive CD4+ T cells, fewer expanded clones and increased TCR diversity were shown by the long-lived group, suggesting age selection. Because the CMV infection status of the donors was unknown, age-related changes in expanded clonotypes may potentially have been confounded. The percentage of naive T cells measured by flow cytometry correlated strongly with observed TCR beta diversity. Observed TCR beta diversity per million T cells fell roughly linearly with age, and a significant reduction was already apparent by age roughly 41.

Here the chain combines TRBV3-1 and TRBJ1-3, with no confident D gene call. The specimen sequenced was blood. The receptor's source is a human donor in good health. CDR3 protein: CASSQVYEIFGNTIYF. The DNA is TGTGCCAGCAGCCAGGTATACGAAATCTTCGGAAACACCATATATTTT.